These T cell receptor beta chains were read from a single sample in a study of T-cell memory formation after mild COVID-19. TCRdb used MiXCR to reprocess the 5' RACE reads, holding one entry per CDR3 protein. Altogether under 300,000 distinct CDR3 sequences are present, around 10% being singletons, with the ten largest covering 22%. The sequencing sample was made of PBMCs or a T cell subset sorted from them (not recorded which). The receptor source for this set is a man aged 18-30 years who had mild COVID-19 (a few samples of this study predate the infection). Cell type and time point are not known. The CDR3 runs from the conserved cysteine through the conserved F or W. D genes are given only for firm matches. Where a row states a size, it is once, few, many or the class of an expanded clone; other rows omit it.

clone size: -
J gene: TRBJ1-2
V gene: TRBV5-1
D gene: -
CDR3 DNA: TGCGCCAGCAGCTTGAGGCCAACCCGGGAGGGCTACACCTTC
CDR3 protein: CASSLRPTREGYTF

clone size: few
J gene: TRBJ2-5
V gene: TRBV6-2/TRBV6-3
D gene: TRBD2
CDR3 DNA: TGTGCCAGCAGGGCTTCTAGCGGAGAGACCCAGTACTTC
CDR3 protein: CASRASSGETQYF

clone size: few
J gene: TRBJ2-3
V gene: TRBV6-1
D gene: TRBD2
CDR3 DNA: TGTGCCAGCAGTGAACCGAACCTAGCGGACACAGATACGCAGTATTTT
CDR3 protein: CASSEPNLADTDTQYF

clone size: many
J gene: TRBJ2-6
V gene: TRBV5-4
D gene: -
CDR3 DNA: TGTGCCAGCAGCTTGAGAACGGGGGACAGATTCTCTGGGGCCAACGTCCTGACTTTC
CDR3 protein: CASSLRTGDRFSGANVLTF

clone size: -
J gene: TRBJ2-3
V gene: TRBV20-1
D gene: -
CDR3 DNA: TGCAGTGCTAGGTTGGTTGATACGCAGTATTTT
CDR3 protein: CSARLVDTQYF

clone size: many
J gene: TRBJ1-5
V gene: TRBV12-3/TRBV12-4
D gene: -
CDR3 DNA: TGTGCCAGCAGAACTTCGACTGGGGTTAGCAATCAGCCCCAGCATTTT
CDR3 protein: CASRTSTGVSNQPQHF

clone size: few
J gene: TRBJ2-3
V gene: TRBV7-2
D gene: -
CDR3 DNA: TGTGCCAGCAGCTTACAAGGTCATCCGACAGATACGCAGTATTTT
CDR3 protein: CASSLQGHPTDTQYF

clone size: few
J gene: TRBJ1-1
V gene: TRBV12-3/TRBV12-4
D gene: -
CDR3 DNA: TGTGCCAGCAGGGTCCAGGGGCCCACTGAAGCTTTCTTT
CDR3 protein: CASRVQGPTEAFF

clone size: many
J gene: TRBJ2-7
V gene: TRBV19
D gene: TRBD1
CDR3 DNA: TGTGCCAGTGCCAATGTCGGGACAGATTACTACGAGCAGTACTTC
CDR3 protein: CASANVGTDYYEQYF

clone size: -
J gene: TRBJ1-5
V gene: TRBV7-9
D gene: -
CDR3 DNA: TGTGCCAGCAGCCAACAAGGGAATGTGCAGCCCCAGCATTTT
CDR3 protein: CASSQQGNVQPQHF

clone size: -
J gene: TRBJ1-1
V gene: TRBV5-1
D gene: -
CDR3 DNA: TGCGCCAGCAGCTTGGCAGAGAAATCCGTACCTGAAGCTTTCTTT
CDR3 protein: CASSLAEKSVPEAFF

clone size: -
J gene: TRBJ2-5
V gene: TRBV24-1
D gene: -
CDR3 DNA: TGTGCCACCAGCCTTGGAACACAGGGTCAGGTTGAGACCCAGTACTTC
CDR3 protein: CATSLGTQGQVETQYF

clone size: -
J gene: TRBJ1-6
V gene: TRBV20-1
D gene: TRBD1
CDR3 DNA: TGCAGTGCTGGGGAGGACAGGGTTACGCATAATTCACCCCTCCACTTT
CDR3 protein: CSAGEDRVTHNSPLHF

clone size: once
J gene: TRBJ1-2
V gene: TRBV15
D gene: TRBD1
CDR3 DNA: TGTGCCACCAGCGGACACAGGGGAGGCTACACCTTC
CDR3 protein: CATSGHRGGYTF

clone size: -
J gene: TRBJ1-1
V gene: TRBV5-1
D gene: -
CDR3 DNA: TGCGCCAGCAGACCCCGGAGGGTTGACACTGAAGCTTTCTTT
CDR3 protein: CASRPRRVDTEAFF

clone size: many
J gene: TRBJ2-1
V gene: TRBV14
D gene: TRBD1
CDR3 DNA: TGTGCCAGCAGCCAGTACAGGGGTATCTCTGAGCAGTTCTTC
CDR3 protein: CASSQYRGISEQFF

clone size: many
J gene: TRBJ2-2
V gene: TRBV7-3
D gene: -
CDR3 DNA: TGTGCCAGCAGCCCGGACACGTACACCGGGGAGCTGTTTTTT
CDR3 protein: CASSPDTYTGELFF